Listed below are T cell receptor beta chains from one sample, sequenced in a study of blood T cells in healthy people across ages. MiXCR, applied by TCRdb to the 5' RACE reads, yields one record per CDR3 protein. The table has 700,000 to 800,000 distinct CDR3 sequences, approximately 39% seen once; the top ten hold under 25%. Sequenced input: blood. The receptors originated from an older woman in good health. The CDR3 runs from the conserved cysteine through the conserved F or W. D genes are given only for firm matches. Not every row has a clone size; where given, it reads once, few, many or a size class.

D,size,V,J,DNA,CDR3
-,few,TRBV12-3/TRBV12-4,TRBJ1-5,TGTGCCAGCAGTTTCTCTCCCGACGGGGATCAGCCCCAGCATTTT,CASSFSPDGDQPQHF
TRBD2,-,TRBV6-6,TRBJ2-1,TGTGCCAGCAGTTACTCGGGGACTAGCAACGAGCAGTTCTTC,CASSYSGTSNEQFF
TRBD2,few,TRBV20-1,TRBJ2-1,TGCAGTGCCAGGTCGGACCCGTCATTGAGCGGGAGTAGTTGGCAGTTCTTC,CSARSDPSLSGSSWQFF
-,-,TRBV6-1,TRBJ2-1,TGTGCCAGCAGTGGCCAGGGGGGCAGCGGGGTGAGGTACGGGCAGTTCTTC,CASSGQGGSGVRYGQFF
-,-,TRBV3-1,TRBJ1-4,TGTGCCAGCAGTCCTCCACGGGCTAATGAAAAACTGTTTTTT,CASSPPRANEKLFF
-,many,TRBV28,TRBJ2-7,TGTGCCAGCAGGGGCCAATACGAGCAGTACTTC,CASRGQYEQYF
-,-,TRBV5-1,TRBJ2-5,TGCGCCAGCAGCTTGGATGGTAATGCATGGGAGCAGTACTTC,CASSLDGNAWEQYF
TRBD1,-,TRBV7-9,TRBJ2-7,TGTGCCAGTAGGAACACAGACAGGGACTACGAGCAGTACTTC,CASRNTDRDYEQYF
-,-,TRBV12-3/TRBV12-4,TRBJ2-5,TGTGCCAGCGTTCGGGTAAATGAGCAGTACTTC,CASVRVNEQYF
-,few,TRBV9,TRBJ2-6,TGTGCCAGCAGCGTAGCAGGCAGACCGCTCTCTGGGGCCAACGTCCTGACTTTC,CASSVAGRPLSGANVLTF
-,-,TRBV6-6,TRBJ2-7,TGTGCCAGCAGGACCGGGACAAAATCCTACGAGCAGTACTTC,CASRTGTKSYEQYF
TRBD2,many,TRBV12-3/TRBV12-4,TRBJ2-5,TGTGCCAGCAGGCTGAGGACTAGCGGGGAAACCCAGTACTTC,CASRLRTSGETQYF
-,once,TRBV14,TRBJ1-2,TGTGCCAGCAGCCAAGAAAAGACAGCGGATTTCTATGGCTACACCTTC,CASSQEKTADFYGYTF
TRBD1,few,TRBV5-1,TRBJ1-1,TGCGCCAGCAGCGCCAGACAGGGGGGTCGAACTGAAGCTTTCTTT,CASSARQGGRTEAFF
TRBD2,many,TRBV7-2,TRBJ2-1,TGTGCCAGCAGCTTAGAGGTTTCGGGAGGGCCGAGAAATGAGCAGTTCTTC,CASSLEVSGGPRNEQFF
TRBD2,-,TRBV5-5,TRBJ2-1,TGTGCCAGCAGCTTTAGCGGGAGTGGGATTGGTGATGAGCAGTTCTTC,CASSFSGSGIGDEQFF
-,many,TRBV12-3/TRBV12-4,TRBJ2-5,TGTGCCAGCACCCAGGGGCCCCAAGAGACCCAGTACTTC,CASTQGPQETQYF
TRBD1,-,TRBV20-1,TRBJ1-1,TGCAGTGCTAGCGAAACAGGGGGCACTGAAGCTTTCTTT,CSASETGGTEAFF
TRBD2,few,TRBV28,TRBJ2-7,TGTGCCAGCAGTACTAGACTAGCGGGAGGGACCTACGAGCAGTACTTC,CASSTRLAGGTYEQYF
TRBD1,-,TRBV24-1,TRBJ2-3,TGTGCCACCAGTGATAGGGACAGGGCTGAAGATACGCAGTATTTT,CATSDRDRAEDTQYF
TRBD1,-,TRBV20-1,TRBJ1-5,TGCAGTGCTAAGGACAGGGGGCCAGTTCAGCCCCAGCATTTT,CSAKDRGPVQPQHF